This entry describes one T cell receptor (beta chain). Its antigen remains unidentified. PCR involved 60 Vbeta and 13 Jbeta primers. The protocol was immunoSEQ multiplex PCR, while the TCRdb copy is restricted to in-frame clones and leaves out a portion. This sample's table has some 82,000 clones. This sample is part of a study of cytomegalovirus exposure and HLA in healthy donors. The V end was cut by 8 bases, the J end by 5 bases, with 9 bases between. Germline CDR1 reads SNHLY; CDR2 reads FYNNEI. The CDR3 has 11 amino acids. Broader study findings: As a later analysis showed, several of the most significant clusters appeared to be linked to common viral pathogens. Sequencing likely caused a cluster of highly shared sequence variants. A prior analysis recorded that most TCR beta V segments were productive about 87% or about 30% of the time.

The sequencing input was PBMCs. The receptor was derived from a woman aged 30 to 39 in good health and CMV-seronegative. The rearrangement joins TRBV2 to TRBJ2-5, with D hard to call. The CDR3 region is CASGVVETQYF. The CDR3 nucleotides read TGTGCCAGCGGAGTGGTTGAGACCCAGTACTTC.